The 18 T cell receptor beta chains given below trace back to one sample, sequenced in a study of CD8+ T cells in alopecia areata. Extraction of RNA preceded its reverse transcription into cDNA, which served as the sequencing template. Sequenced by immunoSEQ multiplex PCR; TCRdb stores in-frame clones only, minus some. In the table there are some 180,000 clones, approximately 62% of which are singletons. Sequenced here: CD4+ T cells sorted from blood, sampled at week 0. The receptor source for this set is a human donor with alopecia areata.

This clone occurred once. The J gene is TRBJ2-7, the V gene TRBV6-6; the D gene is possibly TRBD1 (5 bases). This CDR3 comprises 13 residues. The germline V gene encodes CDR1 MNHNY and CDR2 SVGAGI (reference sequence). Trimming stripped 5 bases from V and 3 bases from J, with 11 bases between. The CDR3 DNA follows: TGTGCCAGCAGTGCTTATAGGGGCTACGAGCAGTACTTC. Translation gives CASSAYRGYEQYF.

This clone was seen a handful of times. The chain combines TRBV19 with TRBJ1-5, with 9 bases identical to TRBD1. After removal of 6 bases from V and 2 bases from J, the junction contained 8 bases not matched to a gene. The germline CDR1 and CDR2 sequences are LNHDA and SQIVND (reference sequence). The CDR3 sequence is 16 residues long. The CDR3 sequence: CASRHGTGLGNQPQHF. CDR3 sequence (DNA): TGTGCCAGTAGACACGGGACAGGGCTTGGCAATCAGCCCCAGCATTTT.

The V and J genes are TRBV30 and TRBJ1-4; no reliable D call. CDR3 size: 13 residues. Germline V gene sequence: CDR1 GTSNPN, CDR2 SVGIG (reference sequence). V gave up 0 bases and J gave up 7 bases, with 9 bases separating them. DNA for the CDR3: TGTGCCTGGAGTGTATATGAGGGTGAAAAACTGTTTTTT. It is translated as CAWSVYEGEKLFF.

This chain uses TRBV5-1 with TRBJ2-1, with 7 bases fitting TRBD1. The CDR3 contains 16 residues. The germline CDR1 and CDR2 sequences are SGHRS and YFSETQ. Losses at the gene ends were 0 bases for V and 0 bases for J; bases not matched to a gene: 3. The CDR3 here is CASSLGGQSSYNEQFF. The CDR3 bases are TGCGCCAGCAGCTTGGGGGGACAGAGCTCCTACAATGAGCAGTTCTTC.

The V gene is TRBV2, the J gene TRBJ1-1, with 9 nucleotides matching TRBD1. CDR1 is SNHLY and CDR2 is FYNNEI in the germline V gene. V was pared by 6 bases and J by 1 base, with 0 bases of the junction left unmatched. The CDR3 has 13 amino acids. The CDR3: CASRGQGNTEAFF. CDR3 DNA sequence: TGTGCCAGCAGGGGACAGGGGAACACTGAAGCTTTCTTT.

The chain combines TRBV11-3 with TRBJ2-1; TRBD1 agrees at 7 bases. The CDR3 runs to 15 residues. V lost 1 base and J lost 9; bases outside the gene matches: 9. Germline assignment: CDR1 SGHNT and CDR2 YENEEA. CDR3 residues: CASSLGGQRAREQFF. The CDR3 DNA is TGTGCCAGCAGCTTAGGGGGACAGCGCGCGCGTGAGCAGTTCTTC. Together with reference TRBV11-3 and TRBJ2-1, the CDR3 gives the full variable domain: EAGVVQSPRYKIIEKKQPVAFWCNPISGHNTLYWYLQNLGQGPELLIRYENEEAVDDSQLPKDRFSAERLKGVDSTLKIQPAELGDSAVYLCASSLGGQRAREQFFGPGTRLTVL.

J is TRBJ2-7 and V is TRBV29-1; 9 bases match TRBD1. The V and J ends lost 3 bases and 3 bases, in that order; junction bases with no gene match: 6. The CDR3 spans 14 residues. Germline loops: CDR1 SQVTM, CDR2 ANQGSEA. Here the CDR3 DNA reads TGCAGCGTTGAGGGACAGGGTCAGGGCTACGAGCAGTACTTC. Amino acids: CSVEGQGQGYEQYF.

The V call is TRBV4-3, the J call TRBJ2-3; tentative D call: TRBD1 (6 bases). CDR3 length: 14 amino acids. Germline V CDR1 and CDR2: LGHNA, YSLEER. The V and J ends lost 1 base and 1 base respectively, with 6 bases between them. Here the CDR3 reads CASSQGTGTDTQYF. CDR3 in DNA: TGCGCCAGCAGCCAAGGGACAGGCACAGATACGCAGTATTTT.

The chain couples TRBV7-2 to TRBJ2-2; 7 bases are shared with TRBD1. V was pared by 3 bases and J by 10 bases, with 2 bases of the junction left unmatched. This CDR3 has 12 residues. The germline V gene encodes CDR1 SGHTA and CDR2 FQGNSA. The CDR3 nucleotides are TGTGCCAGCAGCTTGGGACAGTTGGAGCTGTTTTTT. This sequence encodes CASSLGQLELFF.

V usage is TRBV30 and J usage is TRBJ1-2; possible D gene TRBD1, 6 bases. The CDR3 has 16 residues. V dropped 0 bases and J dropped 0 bases, with 14 bases sitting between them. Germline CDR1 and CDR2: GTSNPN and SVGIG (reference sequence). The CDR3 DNA is TGTGCCTGGAGTGTAGACAGGACAGCACCTAACTATGGCTACACCTTC. Translating it yields CAWSVDRTAPNYGYTF.

This clone occurred a few times. The DNA of the CDR3 is TGCAGCGTTAGGACGGTGATGAGGGGCGAGCAGTACTTC. Its translation is CSVRTVMRGEQYF. The chain joins TRBV29-1 to TRBJ2-7; D possibly matches TRBD1 or TRBD2 (5 bases each). Looked up from germline, CDR1 is SQVTM and CDR2 is ANQGSEA. The V end was cut by 5 bases, the J end by 6 bases, with 17 bases between. There are 13 residues in the CDR3.

V gene TRBV13 combines with J gene TRBJ1-2, with 8 bases identical to TRBD1. This CDR3 spans 15 amino acids. Trimming at V came to 0 bases and at J to 0 bases, leaving 0 bases not matched to a gene. Germline V gene lookup returns CDR1 PRHDT and CDR2 FYEKMQ (reference sequence). CDR3 loop: CASSLGTGANYGYTF. The CDR3 DNA is TGTGCCAGCAGCTTAGGGACAGGGGCTAACTATGGCTACACCTTC. The entire variable domain, with the rest obtained from reference TRBV13 and TRBJ1-2, is as follows: AAGVIQSPRHLIKEKRETATLKCYPIPRHDTVYWYQQGPGQDPQFLISFYEKMQSDKGSIPDRFSAQQFSDYHSELNMSSLELGDSALYFCASSLGTGANYGYTFGSGTRLTVV.

This chain connects TRBV29-1 to TRBJ2-5; D remains unclear. This CDR3 contains 12 residues. Germline V CDR1 and CDR2: SQVTM, ANQGSEA. V lost 5 bases and J 0 bases, leaving 7 bases between the germline ends. CDR3 sequence (DNA): TGCAGCGTTATTGACTACCAAGAGACCCAGTACTTC. Translated, it gives CSVIDYQETQYF.

This clone came up a few times. This rearrangement joins TRBV29-1 to TRBJ1-1; 8 nucleotides match TRBD1. CDR3 length: 13 residues. Germline V CDR1 and CDR2: SQVTM, ANQGSEA. Losses at the gene ends were 7 bases for V and 3 bases for J; bases not matched to a gene: 7. DNA for the CDR3: TGCAGCGCGACAGGGGTACGGGACACTGAAGCTTTCTTT. Amino acids: CSATGVRDTEAFF.

The chain uses TRBV15 and TRBJ1-2, with TRBD1 as a possible D gene (5 bases). Germline V lookup: CDR1 LNHNV, CDR2 YYDKDF (reference sequence). The CDR3 loop spans 13 amino acids. V was cut by 6 bases and J by 1 base, with 9 bases left in between. The CDR3 bases are TGTGCCACCAGGCCAGGGATTAACTATGGCTACACCTTC. Encoded protein: CATRPGINYGYTF.

The chain employs TRBV5-1 and TRBJ1-3, with TRBD1 as a possible D gene (6 bases). The CDR3 covers 16 residues. In germline, CDR1 is SGHRS, CDR2 YFSETQ. V lost 4 bases and J 2 bases, leaving 16 bases between the germline ends. The CDR3: CASSVVGPGAGNTIYF. The DNA for the CDR3 is TGCGCCAGCAGCGTGGTGGGGCCAGGGGCTGGAAACACCATATATTTT.

This sequence joins TRBV23-1 and TRBJ1-5; 7 bases are a match to TRBD1. TRBV23-1 is assigned to the ORF class and has an uncertain function. V trimming: 6 bases; J trimming: 0 bases; junction bases outside the gene matches: 5. This CDR3 comprises 15 residues. The CDR3 loop is CASSPHRGSNQPQHF. The CDR3 region has the DNA TGCGCCAGCAGCCCACACAGGGGTAGCAATCAGCCCCAGCATTTT.

V gene TRBV30 combines with J gene TRBJ2-1; possible D gene TRBD1, 5 bases. V was cut by 2 bases and J by 7 bases, with 9 bases left in between. The CDR3 has 12 amino acids. Per germline, CDR1 GTSNPN and CDR2 SVGIG (reference sequence). The CDR3 spells CAWSTRVNEQFF. The CDR3 coding sequence is TGTGCCTGGAGTACCAGGGTAAATGAGCAGTTCTTC. Variable domain in full (rest from reference TRBV30 and TRBJ2-1): SQTIHQWPATLVQPVGSPLSLECTVEGTSNPNLYWYRQAAGRGLQLLFYSVGIGQISSEVPQNLSASRPQDRQFILSSKKLLLSDSGFYLCAWSTRVNEQFFGPGTRLTVL.